The TCR beta chain described here comes from a study of T cells in Graves' hyperthyroidism and ophthalmopathy (dated by TCRdb to between 2019 and 2020). General notes on the study: Peripheral blood was collected at initial diagnosis, before any treatment. TCR V-J signatures able to tell the groups apart were searched for in a discovery cohort of about a hundred patients, of whom approximately 40 had Graves' ophthalmopathy and around 56 had stable Graves' hyperthyroidism. Prospective prediction of ophthalmopathy was tested in an independent validation cohort of 18 to 20 hyperthyroidism patients and 15 to 17 patients who later progressed to ophthalmopathy. For training and testing, the 100 or so patients in the discovery cohort were randomly divided in a 7:3 ratio. In several Graves' hyperthyroidism patients, the study also compared T-cell repertoires from thyroid tissue with T-cell repertoires from blood. Once sampling was done, hyperthyroidism patients were given methimazole at a starting dose of 30 mg daily, whereas ophthalmopathy patients were given high-dose intravenous methylprednisolone. The paper describes TCR Vbeta CDR3 sequencing of 140 or so peripheral blood samples, made up of 43 ophthalmopathy patients, roughly 75 hyperthyroidism patients and 17 progressor patients.

The sample holds many counts of this clonotype. The clone's antigen remains unknown. There are no base qualities to consult, and no much larger clone falls within one base. Based on the germline V gene, the CDR1 and CDR2 sequences are SNHLY and FYNNEI. From cysteine to phenylalanine, the CDR3 is 17 amino acids long. The CDR3 DNA has 51 bases and is translated from base 1. The V end gives up 3 bases and the J end 3 bases, leaving 12 bases in the junction not matched to a gene. Stable Graves' hyperthyroidism was defined as the absence of progression to ophthalmopathy over 18 months of follow-up. The hyperthyroidism patients were between 18 and 65 years old and newly diagnosed, with a disease duration of less than 2 months. The study excluded patients with uncontrolled infections, other autoimmune diseases, pregnancy or lactation. Diagnoses were based on clinical symptoms, serum thyroxine and TRAb, thyroid ultrasound and orbital computed tomography. PBMCs were isolated from 7.5 to 10 ml of fresh peripheral blood by Ficoll-Paque density gradient centrifugation. Trizol reagent was used to extract total RNA, and RNA quality was then checked on an Agilent 2100 Bioanalyzer.

The full study reports these points: No statistical method was used to fix the sample size in advance, and group allocation was not hidden from the investigators. Ophthalmopathy was separated from stable hyperthyroidism by a 13 V-J signature model, with over 85% sensitivity and just over 81% specificity obtained in cross-validation and 80%/75% obtained in testing. In validation, the model predicted progression to ophthalmopathy with 60% to 71% sensitivity and around 72% specificity, a median of about six months before onset. Most expanded thyroid clonotypes (frequency above 0.001) were also found in blood, which suggests that blood repertoires may mirror thyroid immune responses.

Amplification of TCR beta CDR3 regions was carried out from RNA transcripts. For the first round of RT-PCR on the TCR CDR3, the HTBI primer set was used together with the Qiagen OneStep RT-PCR kit. Libraries were constructed in a second round of multiplex PCR, after which size selection and purification were carried out. Sequencing of the libraries was done on an Illumina HiSeq2000 using paired-end 100 bp reads. Turning to the authors' computational methods: SOAPnuke was used to process the raw data, with reads discarded if the reads contained adapters or uncalled bases, had a mean Phred below 15, or lacked an exact constant-primer or identifier match. COPE v1.2.5 was used to merge the high-quality paired reads, and each unique nucleotide sequence was defined as a clonotype. Clonotypes were aligned to IMGT TRBV, TRBD and TRBJ reference segments using MiTCR v1.1. The analysis included only V-J combinations with a frequency above 0.0001, which together covered 98% to 99.2% of the repertoires. The TCS score was defined as F50 (clonal expansion) divided by E x V (chaos), with BLOSUM62-based TCRdist calculated between CDR3 peptides within each V-J. Welch's t-statistics and random forest reduced fewer than 550 V-J features to 13, which were used in a naive Bayes classifier (R e1071). The public reads were run again by TCRdb, first through fastp at Q25 and then through MiXCR, and only productive beta chains were kept. Rows with a matching CDR3 protein are joined into one entry that keeps the most common DNA and genes. The V and J calls reflect TCRdb's pipeline rather than the authors' work. The sample yields 300,000 to 450,000 distinct CDR3 sequences; about 15% were counted once. The ten top clones hold approximately 10% of the sample.

This TCR came from a woman aged 60-75 years with Graves' hyperthyroidism. The material sequenced was blood. The chain is encoded by TRBV2 joined to TRBJ1-1, and 8 junction bases match TRBD1. The CDR3 protein is CASSDNWQGAQDTEAFF. The base sequence is TGTGCCAGCAGTGATAACTGGCAGGGGGCGCAGGACACTGAAGCTTTCTTT.